This T cell receptor (beta chain) was identified in a study of blood T cell repertoires in COVID-19. At the level of the study: Samples came from the United States, Italy and Spain, spanning acute and convalescent COVID-19. T cells, B-cell-depleted T cells, or PBMCs supplied cDNA or gDNA.

V lost 3 bases, J lost 2 bases, and 7 bases lay in between. The CDR3 has 13 amino acids. Original processing methods: Nucleated cell number was recorded as an estimate derived from reference gene primer amplification. The protocol was immunoSEQ multiplex PCR, while the TCRdb copy is restricted to in-frame clones and leaves out a portion. That table furnishes V, J and clone size, whereas the DNA furnished D and trimming. The data hold some 100,000 clones, with about 89% observed a single time. This TCR derives from a middle-aged man with acute or convalescent COVID-19. This rearrangement joins TRBV12-3 or TRBV12-4 to TRBJ1-1, with a weak D call TRBD1 (5 bases). The sequencing sample was made of peripheral blood. The CDR3 sequence is CASSFQGNTEAFF. As DNA, the CDR3 is TGTGCCAGCAGTTTTCAGGGTAACACTGAAGCTTTCTTT.